This entry describes one TCR beta chain. Antigen specificity is unknown. This record comes from a study of CD8 T cell repertoires and HIV-1 epitope variants. Study at large: Controls were a CMV, EBV and flu pool, Ebola AY9, and no peptide. Enriched T cells were co-cultured with equal autologous T cell-negative cells. Points from the study as a whole: Nef KF9 drew about five clonotypes and HW9 one, without TAALDMSHF responses.

Measured with immunoSEQ multiplex PCR; TCRdb has only the in-frame clones, and not every one. The table records 5,500 to 7,500 clones, under 75% of them present only once. The CDR3 loop spans 20 amino acids. The ends were cut back, 4 bases at V and 0 bases at J, with 28 bases in the middle. Germline CDR1 GTSNPN, CDR2 SVGIG (reference sequence). V is TRBV30 and J is TRBJ1-3; maybe TRBD1 (6 bases). The sequenced sample was cultured CD8+ T cells derived from PBMCs. This clonotype was obtained from a male donor with HIV. CDR3 sequence (DNA): TGTGCCTGGACCTATTTCCAGGGGACTAGGTCAAACCCCTCTGGAAACACCATATATTTT. This sequence encodes CAWTYFQGTRSNPSGNTIYF. The variable domain in full, with the rest retrieved from reference TRBV30 and TRBJ1-3, is SQTIHQWPATLVQPVGSPLSLECTVEGTSNPNLYWYRQAAGRGLQLLFYSVGIGQISSEVPQNLSASRPQDRQFILSSKKLLLSDSGFYLCAWTYFQGTRSNPSGNTIYFGEGSWLTVV.